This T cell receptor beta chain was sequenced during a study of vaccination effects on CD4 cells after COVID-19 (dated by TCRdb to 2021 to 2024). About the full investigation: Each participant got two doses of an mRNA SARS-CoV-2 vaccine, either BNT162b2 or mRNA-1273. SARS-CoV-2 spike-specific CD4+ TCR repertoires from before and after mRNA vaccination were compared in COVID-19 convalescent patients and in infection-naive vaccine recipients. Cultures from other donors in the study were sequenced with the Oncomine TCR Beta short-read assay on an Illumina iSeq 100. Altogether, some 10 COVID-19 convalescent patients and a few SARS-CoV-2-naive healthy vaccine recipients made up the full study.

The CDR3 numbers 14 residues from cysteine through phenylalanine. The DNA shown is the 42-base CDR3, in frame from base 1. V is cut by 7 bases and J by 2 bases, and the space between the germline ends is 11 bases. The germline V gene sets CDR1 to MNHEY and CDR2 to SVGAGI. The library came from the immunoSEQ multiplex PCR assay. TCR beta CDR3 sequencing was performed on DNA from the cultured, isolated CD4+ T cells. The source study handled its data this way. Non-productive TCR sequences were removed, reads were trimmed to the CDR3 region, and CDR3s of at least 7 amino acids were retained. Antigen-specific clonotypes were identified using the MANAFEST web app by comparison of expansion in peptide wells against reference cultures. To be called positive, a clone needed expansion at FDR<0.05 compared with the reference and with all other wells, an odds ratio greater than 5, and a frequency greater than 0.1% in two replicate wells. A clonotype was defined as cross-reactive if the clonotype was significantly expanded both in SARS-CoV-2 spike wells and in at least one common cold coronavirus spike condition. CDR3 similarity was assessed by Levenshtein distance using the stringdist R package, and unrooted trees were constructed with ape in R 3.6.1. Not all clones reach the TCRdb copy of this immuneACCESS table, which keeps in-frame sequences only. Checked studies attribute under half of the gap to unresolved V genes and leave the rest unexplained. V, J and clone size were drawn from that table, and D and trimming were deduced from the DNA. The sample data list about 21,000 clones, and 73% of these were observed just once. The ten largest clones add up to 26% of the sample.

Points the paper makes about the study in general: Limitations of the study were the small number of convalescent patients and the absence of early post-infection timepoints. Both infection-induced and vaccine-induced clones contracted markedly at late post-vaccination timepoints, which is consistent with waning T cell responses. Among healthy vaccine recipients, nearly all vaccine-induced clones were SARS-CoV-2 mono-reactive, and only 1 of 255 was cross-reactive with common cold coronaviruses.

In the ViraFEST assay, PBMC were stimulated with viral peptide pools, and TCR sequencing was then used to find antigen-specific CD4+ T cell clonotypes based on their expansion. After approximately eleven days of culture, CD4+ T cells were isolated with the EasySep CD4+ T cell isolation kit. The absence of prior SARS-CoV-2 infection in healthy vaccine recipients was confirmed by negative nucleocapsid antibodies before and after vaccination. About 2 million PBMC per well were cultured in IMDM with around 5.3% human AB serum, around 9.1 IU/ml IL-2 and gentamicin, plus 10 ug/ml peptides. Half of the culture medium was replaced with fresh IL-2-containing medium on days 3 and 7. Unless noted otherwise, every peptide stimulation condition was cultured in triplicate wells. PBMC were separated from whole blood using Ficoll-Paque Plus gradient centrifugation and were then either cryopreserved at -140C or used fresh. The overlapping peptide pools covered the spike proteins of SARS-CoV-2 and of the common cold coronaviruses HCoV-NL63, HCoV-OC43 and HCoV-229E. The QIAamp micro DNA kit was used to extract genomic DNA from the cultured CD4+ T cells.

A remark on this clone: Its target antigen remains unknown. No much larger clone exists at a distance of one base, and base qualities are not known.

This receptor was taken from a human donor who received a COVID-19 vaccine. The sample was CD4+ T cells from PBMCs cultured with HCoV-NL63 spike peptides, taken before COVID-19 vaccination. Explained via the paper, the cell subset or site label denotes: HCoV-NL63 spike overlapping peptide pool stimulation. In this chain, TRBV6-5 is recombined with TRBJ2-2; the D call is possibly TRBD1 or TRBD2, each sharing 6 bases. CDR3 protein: CASTTGANTGELFF. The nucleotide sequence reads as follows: TGTGCCAGCACTACGGGGGCCAACACCGGGGAGCTGTTTTTT.